This T cell receptor (beta chain) comes out of a study of blood T cell repertoires in COVID-19. Across the whole study: Sources were T cells, B-cell-depleted T cells, or PBMCs; the material itself was cDNA or gDNA.

The repertoire was sequenced with immunoSEQ multiplex PCR; TCRdb's copy has only in-frame clones and lacks some. The sample lists approximately 400,000 clones, approximately 77% occurring once. What was sequenced was peripheral blood. This TCR came from a human donor with acute or convalescent COVID-19. The donor label of this sample is uncertain.

CDR3 in amino acids: CASSPRGTGGLHDGELFF. The CDR3 bases are TGTGCCAGCTCACCAAGGGGGACAGGCGGACTGCATGACGGGGAGCTGTTTTTT. The chain recombines TRBV18 with TRBJ2-2; 8 nucleotides align to TRBD1. The CDR3 has 18 residues. Germline-derived CDR1 and CDR2 are KGHSH and LQKENI. V was clipped by 2 bases and J by 7 bases; unmatched bases: 15.